The 25 T cell receptor beta chains given below trace back to one sample, sequenced in a study of T cell clonotyping in hematopoietic cell transplantation. This table comes from immunoSEQ multiplex PCR, and its TCRdb copy is limited to in-frame clones, with some not included. Here the sample spans 6,000 to 7,500 clones, 90% to 96% being singletons. Specimen: PBMCs, collected 30 days after allogeneic stem cell transplant. These TCRs come from a male patient aged 40 to 50 who had an allogeneic stem cell transplant from a related donor, so the T cells may come from the graft donor. Some clones in this sample may be carry-over from other donors' samples.

The rearrangement uses TRBV9 and TRBJ2-2; D is ambiguous. CDR3 size: 16 residues. Germline lookup yields CDR1 SGDLS and CDR2 YYNGEE. Trimming pared 0 bases from V and 3 bases from J, leaving 12 bases between. The CDR3 bases are TGTGCCAGCAGCGTAGTTGTGGGTGCCGACACCGGGGAGCTGTTTTTT. It is translated as CASSVVVGADTGELFF.

The V and J genes are TRBV7-8 and TRBJ2-7; 7 bases match TRBD2. The CDR3 consists of 14 residues. The germline V gene encodes CDR1 SGHVS and CDR2 FQNEAQ. V was clipped by 1 base and J by 7 bases; unmatched bases: 7. The CDR3 nucleotides read TGTGCCAGCAGCTTAGGATTGCGGGGGAGGGAGCAGTACTTC. Translating gives CASSLGLRGREQYF. Variable domain in full (rest from reference TRBV7-8 and TRBJ2-7): GAGVSQSPRYKVAKRGQDVALRCDPISGHVSLFWYQQALGQGPEFLTYFQNEAQLDKSGLPSDRFFAERPEGSVSTLKIQRTQQEDSAVYLCASSLGLRGREQYFGPGTRLTVT.

The rearrangement uses TRBV5-1 and TRBJ2-7; 7 nucleotides agree with TRBD2. This CDR3 has 15 residues. The germline V gene has CDR1 SGHRS and CDR2 YFSETQ. V lost 0 bases to trimming and J lost 0 bases; unmatched junction nucleotides: 3. The CDR3: CASSLEGGGSYEQYF. The CDR3 DNA is TGCGCCAGCAGCTTGGAGGGCGGGGGCTCCTACGAGCAGTACTTC.

The chain carries TRBV25-1 and TRBJ2-5, with 10 nucleotides matching TRBD1. The germline V gene encodes CDR1 MGHDK and CDR2 SYGVNS. The junction had 9 bases not matched to a gene; V was cut back by 3 bases and J by 5 bases. The CDR3 length is 16 residues. CDR3 protein: CASSDVRDRGGETQYF. CDR3 nucleotides: TGTGCCAGCAGTGACGTTAGGGACAGGGGTGGGGAGACCCAGTACTTC.

The DNA for the CDR3 is TGCGCCAGCAGCTTTAGCGGGGCTGGCACAGATACGCAGTATTTT. Residues: CASSFSGAGTDTQYF. The chain links TRBV5-1 to TRBJ2-3; 8 nucleotides line up with TRBD2. The length of the CDR3 is 15 residues. In germline, CDR1 is SGHRS, CDR2 YFSETQ. V lost 2 bases, J lost 1 base, and 3 bases stayed unmatched.

The CDR3 sequence: CASSTPRRDTEAFF. CDR3 nucleotide sequence: TGTGCCAGCAGCACGCCGAGGCGGGACACTGAAGCTTTCTTT. The genes are TRBV7-2 and TRBJ1-1; D call uncertain. With 5 bases removed from V and 3 bases from J, the gap between germline ends came to 13 bases. The CDR3 consists of 14 residues. Germline V CDR1 and CDR2: SGHTA, FQGNSA.

The chain carries TRBV27 and TRBJ1-3; the D gene is possibly TRBD1 (5 bases). The CDR3 totals 16 residues. Germline-derived CDR1 and CDR2 are MNHEY and SMNVEV (reference sequence). Trimming left V 5 bases short and J 0 bases short, with 14 bases between. Written as DNA, the CDR3 is TGTGCCAGCAGTCTAGCGGGGGGGGGCTCTGGAAACACCATATATTTT. Translation: CASSLAGGGSGNTIYF.

The chain carries TRBV5-1 and TRBJ1-6; maybe TRBD1 (6 bases). The V gene lost 1 base and the J gene lost 9 bases, with 14 bases spanning the gap. Looked up from germline, CDR1 is SGHRS and CDR2 is YFSETQ. This CDR3 region has 15 residues. The CDR3 reads CASSLRGALFSPLHF. The DNA of the CDR3 is TGCGCCAGCAGCTTGAGGGGGGCTCTATTTTCACCCCTCCACTTT.

This chain connects TRBV14 to TRBJ1-2; tentatively, D is TRBD1 (6 bases). The V gene lost 4 bases and the J gene lost 3 bases, with 18 bases spanning the gap. This CDR3 is built from 16 residues. The germline CDR1 and CDR2 sequences are SGHDN and FVKESK. This CDR3 reads CASSRGGQYAYYGYTF. In DNA, the CDR3 is TGTGCCAGCAGCCGGGGCGGACAGTATGCGTACTATGGCTACACCTTC. Variable domain in full (rest from reference TRBV14 and TRBJ1-2): EAGVTQFPSHSVIEKGQTVTLRCDPISGHDNLYWYRRVMGKEIKFLLHFVKESKQDESGMPNNRFLAERTGGTYSTLKVQPAELEDSGVYFCASSRGGQYAYYGYTFGSGTRLTVV.

The V call is TRBV5-1, the J call TRBJ1-1; possible D gene TRBD1, 6 bases. Looked up from germline, CDR1 is SGHRS and CDR2 is YFSETQ. Trimming shortened V by 5 bases and J by 4 bases, and 9 bases separated the two germline ends. This CDR3 contains 12 residues. The CDR3 coding sequence is TGCGCCAGCAGAGAAGGGGGCACTGAAGCTTTCTTT. Its protein product is CASREGGTEAFF.

This chain uses TRBV30 with TRBJ2-1; TRBD2 aligns across 11 bases. V trimming: 3 bases; J trimming: 7 bases; junction bases outside the gene matches: 5. CDR1 and CDR2 (germline): GTSNPN, SVGIG (reference sequence). The CDR3 is made up of 14 amino acids. Written as DNA, the CDR3 is TGTGCCTGGAGCCCTAGCGGGAGGTTGAATGAGCAGTTCTTC. The encoded protein is CAWSPSGRLNEQFF.

The chain has TRBV11-3 and TRBJ2-3; D call uncertain. CDR3 size: 13 residues. The V gene lost 2 bases and the J gene lost 1 base, with 4 bases spanning the gap. Germline assignment: CDR1 SGHNT and CDR2 YENEEA. Here the CDR3 reads CASSLPRTDTQYF. The CDR3 DNA reads TGTGCCAGCAGCTTACCGCGCACAGATACGCAGTATTTT.

The chain uses TRBV5-6 and TRBJ2-3, with a possible D match to TRBD1 (6 bases). V was pared by 4 bases and J by 2 bases, with 11 bases between. The CDR3 extends over 14 amino acids. Per the germline V gene, CDR1 is SGHDT and CDR2 is YYEEEE. The CDR3 reads CASSLTGNTDTQYF. CDR3 nucleotides: TGTGCCAGCAGCCTAACAGGGAACACAGATACGCAGTATTTT.

This sequence joins TRBV30 and TRBJ2-5; 9 positions agree with TRBD2. The CDR3 runs 14 residues. Germline V gene data show CDR1 as GTSNPN and CDR2 as SVGIG (reference sequence). J was trimmed by 7 bases and V by 5 bases; bases with no gene match: 11. The CDR3 region has the DNA TGTGCCTGGGGTTCGGGACTAGCCGCTCCGACCCAGTACTTC. This codes for CAWGSGLAAPTQYF.

The chain couples TRBV14 to TRBJ2-3; no clear D gene. CDR3 length: 14 amino acids. Germline CDR1 SGHDN, CDR2 FVKESK. V lost 1 base, J lost 0 bases, and 5 bases lay in between. The CDR3 region is CASSQGASTDTQYF. CDR3 sequence (DNA): TGTGCCAGCAGCCAAGGCGCTAGCACAGATACGCAGTATTTT.

This chain uses TRBV6-5 with TRBJ2-1; tentative D call: TRBD2 (6 bases). The germline gives CDR1 MNHEY, CDR2 SVGAGI. V was shortened by 0 bases and J by 4 bases, with 10 bases between the two germline ends. The CDR3 consists of 15 residues. The CDR3 sequence: CASSYSASAYNEQFF. DNA for the CDR3: TGTGCCAGCAGTTACTCGGCTAGCGCATACAATGAGCAGTTCTTC.

The chain employs TRBV2 and TRBJ2-7, with 9 bases identical to TRBD1. CDR1 is SNHLY and CDR2 is FYNNEI in the germline V gene. The V segment lost 7 bases and the J segment 0 bases; nucleotides outside the gene matches: 7. The CDR3 is 15 amino acids. This chain's CDR3 is CASNSLGQGSYEQYF. CDR3 coding DNA: TGTGCCAGCAATTCCTTGGGACAGGGCTCCTACGAGCAGTACTTC.

The rearrangement uses TRBV4-2 and TRBJ1-1; D remains unclear. Germline V gene lookup returns CDR1 LGHNA and CDR2 YNFKEQ. Trimming removed 0 bases from V and 6 bases from J, with 8 bases in between. CDR3 length: 13 amino acids. DNA for the CDR3: TGTGCCAGCAGCCAAGATCGGGATTCTGAAGCTTTCTTT. Protein sequence: CASSQDRDSEAFF.

The V and J genes are TRBV5-6 and TRBJ1-1; D not resolved. V lost 3 bases and J lost 7, with 7 bases in between. Germline V gives CDR1 SGHDT, CDR2 YYEEEE. The CDR3 extends over 11 amino acids. The DNA of the CDR3 is TGTGCCAGCAGCTACGCCTATGAAGCTTTCTTT. Encoded protein: CASSYAYEAFF.

The chain recombines TRBV5-1 with TRBJ2-5, with D hard to call. The J call may be faulty, since TRBJ2-7 better matches the DNA end. Germline V CDR1 and CDR2: SGHRS, YFSETQ. The CDR3 is 17 residues long. The CDR3 DNA is TGCGCCAGCAGCTCCTATACCGGGCCGCCGAGGAAGGACGAGCAGTACTTC. It encodes CASSSYTGPPRKDEQYF.

The V call is TRBV29-1, the J call TRBJ2-5; TRBD2 matches at 9 bases. Germline V gene data show CDR1 as SQVTM and CDR2 as ANQGSEA. The CDR3 runs to 15 residues. V lost 1 base and J lost 4; bases outside the gene matches: 7. The CDR3 nucleotides are TGCAGCGTTGAAGGGGTAGCGGGGGTAGTAGAGACCCAGTACTTC. This gives the protein CSVEGVAGVVETQYF.

This clone came up a few times. The V gene is TRBV5-1, the J gene TRBJ2-5; TRBD2 matches 7 bases. CDR3 length: 15 amino acids. Looked up from germline, CDR1 is SGHRS and CDR2 is YFSETQ. V trimming: 2 bases; J trimming: 2 bases; junction bases outside the gene matches: 6. CDR3 protein: CASSFGAGTQETQYF. In DNA, the CDR3 is TGCGCCAGCAGCTTTGGAGCGGGAACTCAAGAGACCCAGTACTTC.

This chain links TRBV11-2 with TRBJ1-1, with D unclear. Trimming took 0 bases from V and 3 from J, leaving 11 bases between them. Germline CDR1 and CDR2: SGHAT and FQNNGV. The CDR3 runs 15 residues. The CDR3 protein is CASSLDPMGHTEAFF. The CDR3 bases are TGTGCCAGCAGCTTAGATCCAATGGGCCACACTGAAGCTTTCTTT.

This chain joins TRBV6-5 and TRBJ2-7; D is unresolved. The germline V gene has CDR1 MNHEY and CDR2 SVGAGI. This CDR3 region has 15 residues. Deletions cut 5 bases from V and 2 bases from J, with 16 bases between. The CDR3 nucleotides are TGTGCCAGCAGTGGTCGACGTTCGCCCCCCTACGAGCAGTACTTC. Its translation: CASSGRRSPPYEQYF.

The chain links TRBV30 to TRBJ1-2; weak D call: TRBD1 (6 bases). The CDR3 is made up of 14 amino acids. Per the germline V gene, CDR1 is GTSNPN and CDR2 is SVGIG (reference sequence). Trimming took off 3 bases at V and 4 bases at J, with 15 bases between the two ends. The CDR3 protein is CAWRALGAGYGYTF. CDR3 nucleotide sequence: TGTGCCTGGAGGGCATTGGGGGCAGGCTATGGCTACACCTTC.